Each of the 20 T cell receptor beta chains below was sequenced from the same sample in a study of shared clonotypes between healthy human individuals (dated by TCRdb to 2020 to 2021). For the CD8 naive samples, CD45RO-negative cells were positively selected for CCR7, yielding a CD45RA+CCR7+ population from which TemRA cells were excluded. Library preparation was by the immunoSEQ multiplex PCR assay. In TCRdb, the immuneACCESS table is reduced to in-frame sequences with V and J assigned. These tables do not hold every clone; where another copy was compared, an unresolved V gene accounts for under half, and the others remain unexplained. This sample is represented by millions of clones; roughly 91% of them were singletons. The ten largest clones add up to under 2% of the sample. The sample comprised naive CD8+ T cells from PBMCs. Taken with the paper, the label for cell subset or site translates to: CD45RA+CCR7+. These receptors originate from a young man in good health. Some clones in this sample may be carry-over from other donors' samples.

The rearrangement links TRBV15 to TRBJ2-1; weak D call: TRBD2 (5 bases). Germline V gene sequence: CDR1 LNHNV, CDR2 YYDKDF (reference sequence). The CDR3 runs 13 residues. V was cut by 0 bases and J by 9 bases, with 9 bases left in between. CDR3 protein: CATSREWTGEQFF. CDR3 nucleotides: TGTGCCACCAGCAGAGAGTGGACTGGTGAGCAGTTCTTC.

In DNA form, the CDR3 reads TGTGCCAGCAGACGACTAGAGCAAGAGACCCAGTACTTC. It is translated as CASRRLEQETQYF. The chain is built from TRBV6-6 and TRBJ2-5; a possible D gene is TRBD2 (6 bases). The CDR3 is made up of 13 amino acids. Germline V lookup: CDR1 MNHNY, CDR2 SVGAGI (reference sequence). V shed 6 bases and J shed 2 bases, with 10 bases lying between them.

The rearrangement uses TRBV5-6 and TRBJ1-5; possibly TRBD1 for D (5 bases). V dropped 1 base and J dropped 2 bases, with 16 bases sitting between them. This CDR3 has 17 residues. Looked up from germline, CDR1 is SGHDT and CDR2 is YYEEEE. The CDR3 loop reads CASSLMSGLPGNQPQHF. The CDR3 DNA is TGTGCCAGCAGCTTGATGTCAGGGCTCCCCGGCAATCAGCCCCAGCATTTT.

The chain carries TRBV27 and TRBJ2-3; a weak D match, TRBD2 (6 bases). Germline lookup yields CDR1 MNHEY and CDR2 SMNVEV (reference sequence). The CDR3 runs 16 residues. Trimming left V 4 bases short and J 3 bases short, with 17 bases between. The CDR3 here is CASSWDSRSGTDTQYF. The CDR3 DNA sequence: TGTGCCAGCAGTTGGGACTCCCGCTCTGGTACAGATACGCAGTATTTT.

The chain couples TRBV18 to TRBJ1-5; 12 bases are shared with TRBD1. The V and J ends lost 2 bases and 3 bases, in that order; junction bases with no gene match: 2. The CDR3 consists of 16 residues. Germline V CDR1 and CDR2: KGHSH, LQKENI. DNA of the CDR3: TGTGCCAGCTCACCAGGGACAGGGGGCCTCAATCAGCCCCAGCATTTT. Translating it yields CASSPGTGGLNQPQHF. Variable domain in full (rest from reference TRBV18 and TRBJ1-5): NAGVMQNPRHLVRRRGQEARLRCSPMKGHSHVYWYRQLPEEGLKFMVYLQKENIIDESGMPKERFSAEFPKEGPSILRIQQVVRGDSAAYFCASSPGTGGLNQPQHFGDGTRLSIL.

The CDR3 sequence is CASSLDPSPYEQYF. The CDR3, as DNA: TGTGCCAGCAGCCTTGACCCTTCTCCCTACGAGCAGTACTTC. V and J are TRBV27 and TRBJ2-7; D remains ambiguous. Germline V gene sequence: CDR1 MNHEY, CDR2 SMNVEV (reference sequence). The CDR3 covers 14 residues. The ends were cut back, 6 bases at V and 2 bases at J, with 14 bases in the middle.

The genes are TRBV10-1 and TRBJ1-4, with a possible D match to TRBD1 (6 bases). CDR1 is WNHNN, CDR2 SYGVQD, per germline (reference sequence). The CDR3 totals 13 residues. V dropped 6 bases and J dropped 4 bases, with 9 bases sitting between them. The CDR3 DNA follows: TGCGCCAGCAGCAGGGGCGATAATGAAAAACTGTTTTTT. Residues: CASSRGDNEKLFF.

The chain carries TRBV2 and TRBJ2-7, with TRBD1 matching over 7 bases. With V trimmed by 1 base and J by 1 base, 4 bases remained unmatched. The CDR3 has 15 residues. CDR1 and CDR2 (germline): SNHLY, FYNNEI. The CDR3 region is CASSEGGTVSYEQYF. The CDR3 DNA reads TGTGCCAGCAGTGAAGGAGGGACAGTATCCTACGAGCAGTACTTC.

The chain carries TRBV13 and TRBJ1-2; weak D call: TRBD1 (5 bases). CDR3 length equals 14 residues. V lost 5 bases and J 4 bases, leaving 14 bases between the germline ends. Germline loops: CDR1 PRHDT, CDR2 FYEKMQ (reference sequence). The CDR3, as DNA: TGTGCCAGCAGCGTTAAAGGGGCCCCCTATGGCTACACCTTC. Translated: CASSVKGAPYGYTF.

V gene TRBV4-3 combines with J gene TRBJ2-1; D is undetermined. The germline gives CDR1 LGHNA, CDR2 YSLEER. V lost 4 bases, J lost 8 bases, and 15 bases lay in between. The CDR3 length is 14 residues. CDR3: CASSPTSSEHEQFF. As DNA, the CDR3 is TGCGCCAGCAGCCCGACATCCTCCGAGCATGAGCAGTTCTTC.

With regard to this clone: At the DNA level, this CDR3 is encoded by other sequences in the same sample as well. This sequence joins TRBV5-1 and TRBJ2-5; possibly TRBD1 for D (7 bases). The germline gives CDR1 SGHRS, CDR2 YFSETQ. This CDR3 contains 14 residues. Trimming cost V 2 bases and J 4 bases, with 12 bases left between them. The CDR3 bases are TGCGCCAGCAGCTTTCGACAGGGAGGAGAGACCCAGTACTTC. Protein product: CASSFRQGGETQYF.

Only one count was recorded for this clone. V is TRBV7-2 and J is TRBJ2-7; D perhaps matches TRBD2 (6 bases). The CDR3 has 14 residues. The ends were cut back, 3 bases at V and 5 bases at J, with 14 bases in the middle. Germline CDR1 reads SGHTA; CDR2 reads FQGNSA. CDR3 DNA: TGTGCCAGCAGCTTGACCGGGACTCCCGACGAGCAGTACTTC. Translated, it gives CASSLTGTPDEQYF.

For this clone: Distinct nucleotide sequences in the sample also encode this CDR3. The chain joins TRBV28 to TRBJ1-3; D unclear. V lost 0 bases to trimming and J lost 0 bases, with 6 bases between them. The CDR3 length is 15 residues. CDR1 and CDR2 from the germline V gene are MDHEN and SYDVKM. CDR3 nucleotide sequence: TGTGCCAGCAGTTTATGGGCGGACTCTGGAAACACCATATATTTT. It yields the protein CASSLWADSGNTIYF.

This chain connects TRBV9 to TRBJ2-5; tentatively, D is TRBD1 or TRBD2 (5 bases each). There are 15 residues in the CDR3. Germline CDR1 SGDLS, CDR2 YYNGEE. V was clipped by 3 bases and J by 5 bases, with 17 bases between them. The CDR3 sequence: CASSEGRTQGETQYF. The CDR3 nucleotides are TGTGCCAGCAGCGAGGGACGGACCCAGGGCGAGACCCAGTACTTC.

The CDR3 bases are TGTGCCAGCAGCGTTGCGGCAGGGCTGGACGAGCAGTACTTC. Residues: CASSVAAGLDEQYF. The V and J genes are TRBV9 and TRBJ2-7; D perhaps matches TRBD1 (5 bases). The CDR3 is made up of 14 amino acids. V dropped 2 bases and J dropped 5 bases, with 14 bases sitting between them. Germline lookup yields CDR1 SGDLS and CDR2 YYNGEE. Full variable domain (remainder filled in from reference TRBV9 and TRBJ2-7): DSGVTQTPKHLITATGQRVTLRCSPRSGDLSVYWYQQSLDQGLQFLIQYYNGEERAKGNILERFSAQQFPDLHSELNLSSLELGDSALYFCASSVAAGLDEQYFGPGTRLTVT.

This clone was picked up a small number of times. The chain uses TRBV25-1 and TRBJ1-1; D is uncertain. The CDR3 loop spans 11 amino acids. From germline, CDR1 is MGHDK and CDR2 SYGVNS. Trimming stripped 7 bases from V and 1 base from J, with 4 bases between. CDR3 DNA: TGTGCCAGCAATGAGAACACTGAAGCTTTCTTT. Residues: CASNENTEAFF.

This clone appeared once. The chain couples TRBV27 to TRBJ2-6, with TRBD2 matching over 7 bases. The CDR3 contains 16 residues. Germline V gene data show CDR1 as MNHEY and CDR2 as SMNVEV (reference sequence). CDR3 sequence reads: CGGRGLLISGANVLTF. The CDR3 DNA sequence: TGTGGTGGGAGGGGCCTCCTAATCTCTGGGGCCAACGTCCTGACTTTC. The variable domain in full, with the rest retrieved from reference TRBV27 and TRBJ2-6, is EAQVTQNPRYLITVTGKKLTVTCSQNMNHEYMSWYRQDPGLGLRQIYYSMNVEVTDKGDVPEGYKVSRKEKRNFPLILESPSPNQTSLYFCGGRGLLISGANVLTFGAGSRLTVL.

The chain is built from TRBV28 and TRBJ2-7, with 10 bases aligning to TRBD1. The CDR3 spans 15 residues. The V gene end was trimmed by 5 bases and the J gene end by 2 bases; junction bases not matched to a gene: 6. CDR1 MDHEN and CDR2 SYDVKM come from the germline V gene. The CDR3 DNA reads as TGTGCCAGCAGTGTCCGGGACAGGGGACCCTACGAGCAGTACTTC. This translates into CASSVRDRGPYEQYF.

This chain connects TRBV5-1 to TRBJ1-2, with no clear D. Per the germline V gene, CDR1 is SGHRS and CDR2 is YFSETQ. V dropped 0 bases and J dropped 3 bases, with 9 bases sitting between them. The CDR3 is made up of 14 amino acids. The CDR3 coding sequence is TGCGCCAGCAGCTTGGCGCCGGAGGACTATGGCTACACCTTC. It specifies CASSLAPEDYGYTF.

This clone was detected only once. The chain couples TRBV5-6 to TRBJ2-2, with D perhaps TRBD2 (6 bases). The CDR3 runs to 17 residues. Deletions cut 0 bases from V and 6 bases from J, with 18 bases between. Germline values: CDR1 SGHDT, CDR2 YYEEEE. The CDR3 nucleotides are TGTGCCAGCAGCTTGGACTCACCACGGGGGATCTCCGGGGAGCTGTTTTTT. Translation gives CASSLDSPRGISGELFF.